This T cell receptor (beta chain) was profiled in a study of read filtering for tumor transcriptome and immune sequencing. Study overall: Patients were 17 male and roughly 15 female, mean age 65.9 years, range about 45 to 85.

Molecular barcoded adaptors covering alpha/delta and beta/gamma chains were used on approximately 400 ng RNA. TCRdb re-derived calls from the reads in MiXCR, one entry per CDR3 protein. The sample contains 100,000 to 150,000 distinct CDR3 sequences, less than 15% of which appear only once. Findings and caveats of the study: The sorted CD138-negative fraction was a mixed bone marrow immune population, not purified T cells. IR-seq captured clonotypes deeper and more reliably than RNA-seq.

The sample holds a few counts of this clonotype. The antigen remains unidentified. Germline V gene data show CDR1 as SGHRS and CDR2 as YFSETQ. CDR3 size: 14 residues. Trimming shortened V by 7 bases and J by 0 bases, and 13 bases separated the two germline ends. The V call is TRBV5-1, the J call TRBJ1-1; TRBD1 is a possible D gene (6 bases). This receptor was obtained from a donor over 35 with multiple myeloma. Sequencing was carried out using a population of CD138-negative cells sorted from bone marrow. CDR3 coding DNA: TGCGCCAGCGAGATGGGGGGCCTGAACACTGAAGCTTTCTTT. It yields the protein CASEMGGLNTEAFF.